In its sample, the clone carrying this T cell receptor beta chain was seen a few times. One entry per CDR3 protein results from TCRdb running MiXCR on the RT-PCR reads. Among tens of thousands of distinct CDR3 sequences listed, 6.5% to 7% were seen once. This CDR3 spans 14 amino acids. The germline V gene has CDR1 PRHDT and CDR2 FYEKMQ (reference sequence). The V segment lost 3 bases and the J segment 4 bases; nucleotides outside the gene matches: 3. This entry comes from a study of patients and donors after allogeneic stem cell transplantation. This receptor was identified in a human donor who was either an allogeneic HSCT recipient or a stem cell or donor lymphocyte infusion donor (not recorded which). It is not recorded whose cells these are; they may come from a transplant donor. The sequenced material came from blood, either unsorted or a sorted T cell fraction (not recorded which). The chain joins TRBV13 to TRBJ2-5, with TRBD2 matching over 9 bases. CDR3 amino acids: CASSFLAGVETQYF. For the CDR3, the DNA is TGTGCCAGCAGCTTCTTAGCGGGAGTAGAGACCCAGTACTTC.